These T cell receptor beta chains were read from a single sample in a study of identical twins. A single record per CDR3 protein comes from TCRdb applying MiXCR to the 5' RACE reads. The sample contains 250,000 or so distinct CDR3 sequences, 6.5% to 9.5% of which appear only once. The data were also submitted as part of a second study, on yellow fever vaccine responses in identical twins.

Specimen: CD8+ T cells sorted from blood. The source of these receptors is a young woman in good health. Each CDR3 is given with its conserved first and last residue. D genes are given only for firm matches. Only some rows state a clone size, as once, few, many or a class for expanded clones.

>TRBV5-1|TRBJ2-7|few|NA
TGCGCCAGCGCTAGCGTGTCAGAAGGCTACGAGCAGTACTTC
CASASVSEGYEQYF
>TRBV27|TRBJ2-6|NA|NA
TGTGCCAGCAGACCACTTCCGCTAGGATCTGGGGCCAACGTCCTGACTTTC
CASRPLPLGSGANVLTF
>TRBV2|TRBJ2-7|few|TRBD1
TGTGCCAGCATCGGGACAGGGTTATACGAGCAGTACTTC
CASIGTGLYEQYF
>TRBV2|TRBJ1-3|NA|NA
TGTGCCAGCAGTGATGAACCTGGAAACACCATATATTTT
CASSDEPGNTIYF
>TRBV12-5|TRBJ2-7|NA|NA
TGTGCTAGTGGTTTGTTCGGGGGCGAGCAGTACTTC
CASGLFGGEQYF
>TRBV12-3/TRBV12-4|TRBJ1-1|few|NA
TGTGCCAGCAGTACTACGACAAGCATGAACACTGAAGCTTTCTTT
CASSTTTSMNTEAFF
>TRBV7-9|TRBJ2-5|few|NA
TGTGCCAGCAGCTTCCCCGGGGGGCCGAAAACAGAGACCCAGTACTTC
CASSFPGGPKTETQYF
>TRBV6-4|TRBJ2-3|many|TRBD2
TGTGCCAGCAGTGACGGCCGAGGCGGGGGAGATACGCAGTATTTT
CASSDGRGGGDTQYF
>TRBV7-2|TRBJ2-7|many|TRBD2
TGTGCCAGCAGCTTAGGACTAGCGGCCTACGAGCAGTACTTC
CASSLGLAAYEQYF
>TRBV6-1|TRBJ2-1|NA|TRBD2
TGTGCCAGCAAGAGACTAGCGAGCTCCTACAATGAGCAGTTCTTC
CASKRLASSYNEQFF
>TRBV7-2|TRBJ2-7|many|NA
TGTGCCAGCAGCTTTCTTAAGTTTGAGGGGCTCGGGGACGAGCAGTACTTC
CASSFLKFEGLGDEQYF
>TRBV5-6|TRBJ2-7|few|NA
TGTGCCAGCAGCTCCCGGCATAACAGGGTCTACGAGCAGTACTTC
CASSSRHNRVYEQYF
>TRBV9|TRBJ2-1|many|TRBD2
TGTGCCAGCAGCGTAGGCGGGGGGGCCTACAATGAGCAGTTCTTC
CASSVGGGAYNEQFF
>TRBV12-3/TRBV12-4|TRBJ1-2|NA|NA
TGTGCCAGCAGTTTCGGGCAGTCCTATGGCTACACCTTC
CASSFGQSYGYTF
>TRBV4-3|TRBJ2-4|many|TRBD2
TGCGCCAGCAGCCAAGAGCGGGTCGGGGAGGGCATTCAGTACTTC
CASSQERVGEGIQYF
>TRBV4-3|TRBJ2-7|many|NA
TGCGCCAGCAGCCAAGATCGGGGGCTTTACGAGCAGTACTTC
CASSQDRGLYEQYF
>TRBV29-1|TRBJ2-7|NA|NA
TGCAGCGTTGCACGAGGCTACGAGCAGTACTTC
CSVARGYEQYF
>TRBV24-1|TRBJ2-5|few|NA
TGTGCCACCAGTGATAAGGACAGCCAAGAGACCCAGTACTTC
CATSDKDSQETQYF
>TRBV5-1|TRBJ2-7|few|NA
TGCGCCAGCAGCCTCTGGCCCCCCACCTCCTACGAGCAGTACTTC
CASSLWPPTSYEQYF